This TCR beta chain is drawn from a study of shared clonotypes between healthy human individuals. Clones were sequenced by immunoSEQ multiplex PCR, and TCRdb holds only the in-frame ones, with some missing. The sample includes under 2,000,000 clones, just under 95% of them seen just once. The naive CD8 subset, CD45RO-negative cells positively selected for CCR7, excluded terminally differentiated effector memory CD45RA+ cells. The CDR3 length is 16 residues. V was cut by 6 bases and J by 3 bases, with 21 bases left in between. CDR1 is MNHNY, CDR2 SVGAGI, per germline (reference sequence). V is TRBV6-6 and J is TRBJ2-7; no clear D. Specimen: naive CD8+ T cells sorted from blood. This TCR was recovered from a man aged 18 to 35 in good health. The chain's CDR3 is CASRGWQVDSNYEQYF. Written as DNA, the CDR3 is TGTGCCAGCAGGGGGTGGCAGGTCGATTCGAACTACGAGCAGTACTTC.